Below are 24 T cell receptor beta chains sequenced from a single sample in a study of cytotoxic CD8 clonotypes in ibrutinib-treated CLL. The assay was immunoSEQ multiplex PCR, and TCRdb's table has in-frame clones only and misses some. The sample consists of under 150,000 clones, 91% of them appearing once. The input for sequencing was PBMCs, taken after 12 months of ibrutinib treatment. All receptors come from a human donor with chronic lymphocytic leukemia.

This chain joins TRBV5-5 and TRBJ2-1; no clear D. From germline, CDR1 is SGHKS and CDR2 YYEKEE (reference sequence). Trimming removed 4 bases from V and 3 bases from J, with 5 bases in between. This CDR3 region has 12 residues. In nucleotides, the CDR3 is TGTGCCAGCAGCAGTATCTACAATGAGCAGTTCTTC. The encoded protein is CASSSIYNEQFF.

The CDR3 loop reads CASSLNDPPYTQYF. DNA for the CDR3: TGTGCCAGCAGTTTAAATGACCCACCTTATACGCAGTATTTT. The V gene is TRBV28, the J gene TRBJ2-3, with no clear D. Germline V gene data show CDR1 as MDHEN and CDR2 as SYDVKM. CDR3 length: 14 amino acids. The germline V and J ends were trimmed by 2 bases and 7 bases, with 13 bases remaining between them.

The rearrangement joins TRBV6-6 to TRBJ1-3; no definite D call. V was pared by 5 bases and J by 3 bases, with 2 bases between. CDR3 length: 11 amino acids. Germline loops: CDR1 MNHNY, CDR2 SVGAGI (reference sequence). This chain's CDR3 is CASSDGNTIYF. The CDR3 DNA reads TGTGCCAGCAGTGATGGAAACACCATATATTTT.

With regard to this clone: Other nucleotide sequences in the sample specify the same CDR3. This chain joins TRBV19 and TRBJ2-7, with D possibly TRBD2 on 5 matching bases. Germline values: CDR1 LNHDA, CDR2 SQIVND (reference sequence). The ends were cut back, 3 bases at V and 2 bases at J, with 8 bases in the middle. This CDR3 region has 13 residues. The CDR3 sequence: CASSIGETYEQYF. The CDR3 coding sequence is TGTGCCAGTAGTATCGGGGAGACCTACGAGCAGTACTTC.

The chain couples TRBV5-5 to TRBJ1-2, with TRBD1 matching 9 bases. From germline, CDR1 is SGHKS and CDR2 YYEKEE (reference sequence). The trim removed 4 bases at V and 4 bases at J, leaving 5 bases unmatched. The length of the CDR3 is 14 residues. The CDR3 DNA reads TGTGCCAGCAGCACCGGACAGGGGACCTATGGCTACACCTTC. Its translation: CASSTGQGTYGYTF.

A note on this clone: In this CDR3 the conserved last residue, phenylalanine or tryptophan, is missing, so a read error is likely. No DNA is shown, since the ends of the CDR3 on it are uncertain; the CDR3 is the one TCRdb lists. This chain uses TRBV4-2 with TRBJ2-7. Germline V gives CDR1 LGHNA, CDR2 YNFKEQ. The CDR3 has 8 residues if both end residues are counted. The CDR3 loop reads CASSQDKS.

The CDR3 DNA reads as TGTGCCAGCAGCTTAGACCCTAGAGAGCAGTTCTTC. Translating it yields CASSLDPREQFF. The rearrangement uses TRBV7-8 and TRBJ2-1; D is unresolved. The germline V gene encodes CDR1 SGHVS and CDR2 FQNEAQ. The V end lost 1 base, the J end lost 10 bases, and 8 bases lay between the germline ends. This CDR3 is 12 amino acids long.

This clone has just one count. Relative to the germline gene, one junction end is altered; a read error may explain this. The chain employs TRBV14 and TRBJ2-5; D not resolved. This CDR3 has 10 amino acids. Germline CDR1 SGHDN, CDR2 FVKESK. CDR3 DNA: TGTGCCAGCATCCAAGAGACCCAGTACTTC. It is translated as CASIQETQYF.

This clone is a singleton in its sample. This chain links TRBV18 with TRBJ2-6; 8 bases agree with TRBD1. J was trimmed by 0 bases and V by 1 base; bases with no gene match: 11. Per germline, CDR1 KGHSH and CDR2 LQKENI. The CDR3 totals 20 residues. The CDR3 bases are TGTGCCAGCTCACCACGTTTGGGGGACAGGCCTACCTCTGGGGCCAACGTCCTGACTTTC. Its translation: CASSPRLGDRPTSGANVLTF.

The genes are TRBV28 and TRBJ2-2; D may be TRBD2 (5 bases). The ends were cut back, 4 bases at V and 0 bases at J, with 12 bases in the middle. The CDR3 spans 16 residues. The germline V gene has CDR1 MDHEN and CDR2 SYDVKM. The CDR3 DNA follows: TGTGCCAGCAGTTCGGGGTCACTTACGAACACCGGGGAGCTGTTTTTT. Residues: CASSSGSLTNTGELFF.

Concerning this clone: The germline gene is not matched at one end of the junction; a read error may be the cause. The CDR3 sequence is CASSLDKEQFF. DNA for the CDR3: TGCGCCAGCAGCTTGGACAAAGAGCAGTTCTTC. The chain couples TRBV5-1 to TRBJ2-1; D remains unclear. Per germline, CDR1 SGHRS and CDR2 YFSETQ. This CDR3 is built from 11 residues.

This chain connects TRBV5-5 to TRBJ2-7; weak D call: TRBD2 (5 bases). The germline gives CDR1 SGHKS, CDR2 YYEKEE (reference sequence). V was pared by 7 bases and J by 5 bases, with 13 bases between. This CDR3 region has 12 residues. CDR3 sequence: CASALGADEQYF. The CDR3 region has the DNA TGTGCCAGCGCCCTGGGAGCAGACGAGCAGTACTTC.

The V call is TRBV5-1, the J call TRBJ2-1; D might be TRBD1 or TRBD2, each matching 5 bases. The V end lost 7 bases, the J end lost 8 bases, and 10 bases lay between the germline ends. In germline, CDR1 is SGHRS, CDR2 YFSETQ. This CDR3 contains 11 residues. CDR3 in DNA: TGCGCCAGCGGCCTGGGGGATGAGCAGTTCTTC. Translation gives CASGLGDEQFF.

This clone was observed a few times. This chain uses TRBV11-3 with TRBJ2-5; 7 positions match TRBD1. Per the germline V gene, CDR1 is SGHNT and CDR2 is YENEEA. V lost 2 bases, J lost 5 bases, and 8 bases stayed unmatched. This CDR3 spans 15 amino acids. The CDR3 protein is CASSLLTGDYETQYF. CDR3 sequence (DNA): TGTGCCAGCAGCTTACTAACAGGGGATTATGAGACCCAGTACTTC.

V is TRBV2 and J is TRBJ2-2, with 7 bases matching TRBD1. Germline CDR1 is SNHLY and CDR2 is FYNNEI. With 5 bases clipped from V and 0 bases from J, the junction kept 6 bases outside the gene matches. The CDR3 runs to 16 residues. The CDR3: CASSLQGNSNTGELFF. The CDR3 DNA reads TGTGCCAGCAGTCTACAGGGGAACTCGAACACCGGGGAGCTGTTTTTT.

This clone came up a few times. The genes are TRBV28 and TRBJ1-5, with D uncertain. The germline CDR1 and CDR2 sequences are MDHEN and SYDVKM. The CDR3 spans 14 residues. V dropped 2 bases and J dropped 3 bases, with 8 bases sitting between them. DNA for the CDR3: TGTGCCAGCAGTTTAAGCTATATCAATCAGCCCCAGCATTTT. Translating it yields CASSLSYINQPQHF. Full variable domain (remainder filled in from reference TRBV28 and TRBJ1-5): DVKVTQSSRYLVKRTGEKVFLECVQDMDHENMFWYRQDPGLGLRLIYFSYDVKMKEKGDIPEGYSVSREKKERFSLILESASTNQTSMYLCASSLSYINQPQHFGDGTRLSIL.

The V gene is TRBV14, the J gene TRBJ2-1, with D maybe TRBD2 (6 bases). V lost 5 bases to trimming and J lost 8 bases, with 10 bases between them. Looked up from germline, CDR1 is SGHDN and CDR2 is FVKESK. This CDR3 comprises 12 residues. For the CDR3, the DNA is TGTGCCAGCAGCAAGGGACTTCATGAGCAGTTCTTC. It translates to CASSKGLHEQFF.

This chain joins TRBV18 and TRBJ1-4, with D unresolved. Trimming removed 2 bases at V and 8 bases at J, with 15 bases between. This CDR3 is 15 amino acids long. The germline V gene has CDR1 KGHSH and CDR2 LQKENI. The CDR3 DNA reads TGTGCCAGCTCACCAAACACGGACTCTGACGAAAAACTGTTTTTT. It translates to CASSPNTDSDEKLFF.

The genes are TRBV5-1 and TRBJ1-5; TRBD1 matches at 7 bases. Trimming cost V 5 bases and J 7 bases; bases outside gene matches: 18. This CDR3 is built from 17 residues. Germline V CDR1 and CDR2: SGHRS, YFSETQ. CDR3 loop: CASSSFDRVGSLQPQHF. The CDR3 DNA reads as TGCGCCAGCAGTTCTTTCGACAGGGTCGGTAGCTTACAGCCCCAGCATTTT. The full variable domain, in which reference TRBV5-1 and TRBJ1-5 provide the parts outside the CDR3, is KAGVTQTPRYLIKTRGQQVTLSCSPISGHRSVSWYQQTPGQGLQFLFEYFSETQRNKGNFPGRFSGRQFSNSRSEMNVSTLELGDSALYLCASSSFDRVGSLQPQHFGDGTRLSIL.

The rearrangement links TRBV11-3 to TRBJ2-1; D gene uncertain. This CDR3 comprises 15 residues. V dropped 5 bases and J dropped 4 bases, with 15 bases sitting between them. The germline V gene encodes CDR1 SGHNT and CDR2 YENEEA. The CDR3 DNA reads as TGTGCCAGCAGCCAAGGTGGCTCACTTTACAATGAGCAGTTCTTC. It yields the protein CASSQGGSLYNEQFF.

The V call is TRBV2, the J call TRBJ1-5; D may be TRBD1 (5 bases). V was clipped by 6 bases and J by 1 base, with 22 bases between them. CDR3 length: 18 residues. Germline V gene sequence: CDR1 SNHLY, CDR2 FYNNEI. The CDR3 reads CASRKQSSGTASNQPQHF. DNA of the CDR3: TGTGCCAGCAGAAAACAATCTTCCGGGACGGCGAGCAATCAGCCCCAGCATTTT.

V and J are TRBV7-9 and TRBJ2-1; D unclear. The length of the CDR3 is 15 residues. The V end lost 3 bases, the J end lost 0 bases, and 9 bases lay between the germline ends. Germline V lookup: CDR1 SEHNR, CDR2 FQNEAQ (reference sequence). The CDR3 region has the DNA TGTGCCAGCAGCTTTTGGGCCAGCTCCTACAATGAGCAGTTCTTC. Residues: CASSFWASSYNEQFF.

This chain connects TRBV20-1 to TRBJ2-3; the D is unclear. The CDR3 has 10 residues. Trimming took off 3 bases at V and 5 bases at J, with 3 bases between the two ends. The germline gives CDR1 DFQATT, CDR2 SNEGSKA (reference sequence). The CDR3 sequence: CSASRDTQYF. The DNA for the CDR3 is TGCAGTGCTAGTCGAGATACGCAGTATTTT.

The chain uses TRBV9 and TRBJ2-7, with D tentatively TRBD1 (6 bases). The CDR3 extends over 15 amino acids. V lost 4 bases and J 0 bases, leaving 14 bases between the germline ends. CDR1 is SGDLS and CDR2 is YYNGEE in the germline V gene. CDR3 nucleotide sequence: TGTGCCAGCAGCCTCAGGGGTGAACTCTCCTACGAGCAGTACTTC. Translation gives CASSLRGELSYEQYF.